This T cell receptor beta chain was obtained from a study of T cells after yellow fever vaccination. Turning to the study itself: Some fractions had low cell numbers, and these were prepared with SMART-Seq v4 Ultra Low Input. Study-level results: The secondary response was weaker but peaked faster, day 5 versus 15. Primary-vaccination clones mostly resurfaced post-booster (under 98% CD4, roughly 90% CD8).

This clonotype was found many times. Antigen specificity is unknown. This CDR3 has 15 amino acids. Trimming pared 0 bases from V and 4 bases from J, leaving 10 bases between. Per germline, CDR1 SGHTA and CDR2 FQGNSA. UMIs and a universal primer site were added when TCR cDNA was made by 5'RACE template switching. One entry per CDR3 protein results from TCRdb running MiXCR on the 5' RACE reads. Among some 250,000 distinct CDR3 sequences listed, less than 8.5% were seen once. The sample consisted of CD4+ T cells sorted from PBMCs, taken 15 days after the yellow fever booster vaccination. This receptor was taken from a man aged 25-40 years who received the YFV17D yellow fever vaccine. The chain is built from TRBV7-2 and TRBJ2-1; no definite D call. CDR3 bases: TGTGCCAGCAGCTTAGCGGGGTCCCCTTACAATGAGCAGTTCTTC. It is translated as CASSLAGSPYNEQFF.